This TCR beta chain is drawn from a study of CD8 T cells in ankylosing spondylitis. Quantitative 5'-RACE with molecular barcodes was used to make the TCR beta libraries. One entry per CDR3 protein results from TCRdb running MiXCR on the 5' RACE reads. Here the sample spans 200,000 to 300,000 distinct CDR3 sequences, 20% to 30% being singletons. Germline lookup yields CDR1 LGHNA and CDR2 YNFKEQ. There are 16 residues in the CDR3. Trimming shortened V by 0 bases and J by 0 bases, and 10 bases separated the two germline ends. This chain uses TRBV4-2 with TRBJ2-3, with a weak D call TRBD2 (5 bases). The sample comprised blood, either unsorted or a sorted T cell fraction (not recorded which). The receptor comes from a male donor with ankylosing spondylitis or in good health (not recorded which). CDR3: CASSQDQQRSTDTQYF. CDR3 bases: TGTGCCAGCAGCCAAGATCAGCAGCGGAGCACAGATACGCAGTATTTT.